The T cell receptor beta chain described here comes from a study of Ad26.COV2.S vaccination and SARS-CoV-2 variants. Treatment described: about 20 received Ad26.COV2.S at low or high dose, single or two shots; about 5 received placebo; per-sample allocation not given. Sampling was performed 63 days after the first vaccine or placebo injection. Details on this clone: Antigen specificity is unknown.

Here immunoSEQ multiplex PCR was the method, and the copy in TCRdb shows in-frame clones only, minus some. Seen here are about 430,000 clones, approximately 90% observed once, and the top ten hold 9% to 15%. Whole-study results and caveats: Vaccine recipients showed a spike-specific TCR breadth that was higher than in placebo recipients. The authors reported substantial breadth in spike-specific CD8+ and CD4+ T cell responses after vaccination. Participants given vaccine showed non-spike TCR breadth similar to that of placebo recipients.

The receptor was derived from a person aged 18 to 65 who received the Ad26.COV2.S COVID-19 vaccine or a placebo. This specimen consisted of peripheral blood, obtained in a trial of Ad26.COV2.S vaccine versus placebo.

For the CDR3, the DNA is TGTGCCAGCAGCTTGGGGCAGCCATTAGAGACCCAGTACTTC. Translating it yields CASSLGQPLETQYF. This sequence joins TRBV5-6 and TRBJ2-5, with D unresolved. The CDR3 is 14 residues long. From germline, CDR1 is SGHDT and CDR2 YYEEEE. V was pared by 0 bases and J by 4 bases, with 10 bases between.